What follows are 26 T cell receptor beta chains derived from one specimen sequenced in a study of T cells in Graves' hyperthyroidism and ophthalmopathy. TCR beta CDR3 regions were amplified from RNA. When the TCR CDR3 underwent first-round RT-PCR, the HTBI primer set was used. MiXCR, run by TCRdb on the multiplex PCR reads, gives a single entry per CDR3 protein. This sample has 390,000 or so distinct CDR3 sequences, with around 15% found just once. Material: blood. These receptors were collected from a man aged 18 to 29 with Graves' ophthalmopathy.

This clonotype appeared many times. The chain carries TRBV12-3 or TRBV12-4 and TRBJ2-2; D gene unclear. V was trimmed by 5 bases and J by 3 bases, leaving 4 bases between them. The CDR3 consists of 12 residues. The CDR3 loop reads CASSPDTGELFF. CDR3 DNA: TGTGCCAGCAGTCCAGACACCGGGGAGCTGTTTTTT.

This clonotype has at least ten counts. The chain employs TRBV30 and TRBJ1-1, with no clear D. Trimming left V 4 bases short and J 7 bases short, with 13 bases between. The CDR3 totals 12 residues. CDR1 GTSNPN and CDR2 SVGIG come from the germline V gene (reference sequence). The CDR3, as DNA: TGTGCCTGGACCATGGAGCCAATTGAAGCTTTCTTT. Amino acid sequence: CAWTMEPIEAFF.

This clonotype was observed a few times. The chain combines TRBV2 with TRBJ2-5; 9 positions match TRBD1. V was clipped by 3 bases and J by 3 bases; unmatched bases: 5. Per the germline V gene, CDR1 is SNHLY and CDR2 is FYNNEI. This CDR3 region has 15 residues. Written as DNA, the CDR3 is TGTGCCAGCAGTGAGCGGGACAGGGAGGAAGAGACCCAGTACTTC. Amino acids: CASSERDREEETQYF.

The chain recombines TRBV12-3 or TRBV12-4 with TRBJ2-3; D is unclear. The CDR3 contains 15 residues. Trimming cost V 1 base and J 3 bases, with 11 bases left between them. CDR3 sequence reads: CASSLGATLTDTQYF. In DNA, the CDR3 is TGTGCCAGCAGTTTAGGGGCGACTTTGACAGATACGCAGTATTTT.

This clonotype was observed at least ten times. The CDR3 DNA is TGTGCCATCAATAACCGGGACAGGGTTAACGAGCAGTACTTC. The encoded protein is CAINNRDRVNEQYF. The chain employs TRBV10-3 and TRBJ2-7, with 9 bases that match TRBD1. The germline V gene has CDR1 ENHRY and CDR2 SYGVKD. CDR3 length: 14 residues. With 7 bases clipped from V and 5 bases from J, the junction kept 9 bases outside the gene matches.

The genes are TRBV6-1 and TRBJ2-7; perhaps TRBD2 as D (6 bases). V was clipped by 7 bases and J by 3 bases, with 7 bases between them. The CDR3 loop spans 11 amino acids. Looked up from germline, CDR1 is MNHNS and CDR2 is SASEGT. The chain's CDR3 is CASKEGYEQYF. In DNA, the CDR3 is TGTGCCAGCAAGGAGGGCTACGAGCAGTACTTC.

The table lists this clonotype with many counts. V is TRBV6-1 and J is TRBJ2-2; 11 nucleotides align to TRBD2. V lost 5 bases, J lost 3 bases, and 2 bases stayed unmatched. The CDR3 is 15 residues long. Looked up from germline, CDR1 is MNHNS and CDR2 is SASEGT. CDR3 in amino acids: CASSPGLADTGELFF. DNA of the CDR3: TGTGCCAGCAGTCCGGGACTAGCGGACACCGGGGAGCTGTTTTTT.

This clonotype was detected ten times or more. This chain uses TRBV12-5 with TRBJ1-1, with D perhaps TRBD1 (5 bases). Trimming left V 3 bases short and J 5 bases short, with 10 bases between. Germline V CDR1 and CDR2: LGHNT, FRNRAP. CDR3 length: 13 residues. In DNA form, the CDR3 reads TGTGCTAGTGGTTTAATAGGGGTGACTGAAGCTTTCTTT. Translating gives CASGLIGVTEAFF. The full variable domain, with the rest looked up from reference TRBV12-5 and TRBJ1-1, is DARVTQTPRHKVTEMGQEVTMRCQPILGHNTVFWYRQTMMQGLELLAYFRNRAPLDDSGMPKDRFSAEMPDATLATLKIQPSEPRDSAVYFCASGLIGVTEAFFGQGTRLTVV.

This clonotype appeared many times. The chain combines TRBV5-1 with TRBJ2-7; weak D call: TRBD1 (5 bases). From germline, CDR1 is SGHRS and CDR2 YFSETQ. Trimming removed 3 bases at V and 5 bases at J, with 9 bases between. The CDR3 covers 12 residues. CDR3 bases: TGCGCCAGCAGCTCCCCAGGGAACGAGCAGTACTTC. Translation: CASSSPGNEQYF.

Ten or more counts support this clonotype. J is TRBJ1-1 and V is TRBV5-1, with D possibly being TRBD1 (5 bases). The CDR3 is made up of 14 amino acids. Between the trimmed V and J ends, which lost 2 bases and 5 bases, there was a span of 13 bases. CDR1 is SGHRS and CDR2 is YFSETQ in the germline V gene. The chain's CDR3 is CASSFSTEITEAFF. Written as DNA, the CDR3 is TGCGCCAGCAGCTTCTCGACAGAGATAACTGAAGCTTTCTTT.

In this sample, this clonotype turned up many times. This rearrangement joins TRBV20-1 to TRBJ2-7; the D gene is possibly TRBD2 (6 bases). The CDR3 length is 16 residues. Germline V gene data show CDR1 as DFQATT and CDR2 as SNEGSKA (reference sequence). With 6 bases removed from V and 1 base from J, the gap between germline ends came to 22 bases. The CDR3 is CSATNLRRELSYEQYF. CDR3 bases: TGCAGTGCCACCAACCTCCGGAGGGAACTTTCCTACGAGCAGTACTTC.

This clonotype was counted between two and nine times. This CDR3 is CSARKGLAGGGDTQYF. The CDR3 nucleotides are TGCAGTGCTAGGAAAGGACTAGCGGGGGGGGGGGATACGCAGTATTTT. The chain links TRBV20-1 to TRBJ2-3; 15 bases fit TRBD2. CDR3 length: 16 residues. V lost 3 bases to trimming and J lost 6 bases; unmatched junction nucleotides: 7. Germline CDR1 DFQATT, CDR2 SNEGSKA (reference sequence).

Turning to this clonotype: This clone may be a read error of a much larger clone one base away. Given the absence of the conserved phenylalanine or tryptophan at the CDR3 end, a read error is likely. DNA for the CDR3: TGTGCCTGGAGTATGTCCGGGAGCTATGGCTACACCTCC. Protein sequence: CAWSMSGSYGYTS. The gene calls are TRBV30 and TRBJ1-2; the D is unclear. Germline V gene sequence: CDR1 GTSNPN, CDR2 SVGIG (reference sequence). V was pared by 2 bases and J by 4 bases, with 11 bases between. The CDR3 covers 13 residues.

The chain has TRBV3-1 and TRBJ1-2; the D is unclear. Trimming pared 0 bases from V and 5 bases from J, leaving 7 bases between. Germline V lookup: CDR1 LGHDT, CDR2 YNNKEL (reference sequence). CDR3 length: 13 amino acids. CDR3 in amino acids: CASSQEFGYGYTF. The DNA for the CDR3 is TGTGCCAGCAGCCAAGAATTCGGTTATGGCTACACCTTC.

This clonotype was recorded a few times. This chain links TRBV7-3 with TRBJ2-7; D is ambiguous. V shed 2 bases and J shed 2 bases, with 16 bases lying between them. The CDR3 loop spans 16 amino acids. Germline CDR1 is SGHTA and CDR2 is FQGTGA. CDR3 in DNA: TGTGCCAGCAGCTTATCTGGTGGTTTCTCCCCCTACGAGCAGTACTTC. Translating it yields CASSLSGGFSPYEQYF.

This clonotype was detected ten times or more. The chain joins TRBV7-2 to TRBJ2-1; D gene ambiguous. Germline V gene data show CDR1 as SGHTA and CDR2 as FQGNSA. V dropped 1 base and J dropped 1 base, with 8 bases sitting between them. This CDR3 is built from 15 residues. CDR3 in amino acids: CASSLGITSYNEQFF. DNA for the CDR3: TGTGCCAGCAGCTTAGGGATTACGTCCTACAATGAGCAGTTCTTC.

The CDR3 sequence: CASSQDGTGYQETQYF. CDR3 nucleotides: TGTGCCAGCAGCCAAGATGGGACAGGGTACCAAGAGACCCAGTACTTC. This sequence joins TRBV4-2 and TRBJ2-5; 9 bases are shared with TRBD1. The V segment lost 0 bases and the J segment 0 bases; nucleotides outside the gene matches: 2. Germline-derived CDR1 and CDR2 are LGHNA and YNFKEQ. This CDR3 comprises 16 residues.

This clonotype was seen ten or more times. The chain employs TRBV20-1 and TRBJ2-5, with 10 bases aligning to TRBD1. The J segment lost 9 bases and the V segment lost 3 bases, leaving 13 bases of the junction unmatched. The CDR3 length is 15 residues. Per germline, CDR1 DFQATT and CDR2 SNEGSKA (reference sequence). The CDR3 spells CSASKPGQGFLSQYF. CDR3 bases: TGCAGTGCTAGCAAACCGGGACAGGGGTTTTTGTCCCAGTACTTC.

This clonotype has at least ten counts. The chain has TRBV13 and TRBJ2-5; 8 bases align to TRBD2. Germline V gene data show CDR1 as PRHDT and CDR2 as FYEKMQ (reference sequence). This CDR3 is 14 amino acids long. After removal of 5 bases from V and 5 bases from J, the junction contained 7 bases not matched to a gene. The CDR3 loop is CASSSGLASETQYF. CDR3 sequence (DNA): TGTGCCAGCAGCAGCGGACTAGCCAGTGAGACCCAGTACTTC.

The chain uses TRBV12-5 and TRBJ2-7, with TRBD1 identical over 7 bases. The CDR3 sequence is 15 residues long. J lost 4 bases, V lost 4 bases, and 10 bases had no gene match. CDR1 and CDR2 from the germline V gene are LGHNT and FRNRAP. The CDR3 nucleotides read TGTGCTAGTGGTTCCATGGGGACAGAGATTTACGAGCAGTACTTC. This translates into CASGSMGTEIYEQYF.

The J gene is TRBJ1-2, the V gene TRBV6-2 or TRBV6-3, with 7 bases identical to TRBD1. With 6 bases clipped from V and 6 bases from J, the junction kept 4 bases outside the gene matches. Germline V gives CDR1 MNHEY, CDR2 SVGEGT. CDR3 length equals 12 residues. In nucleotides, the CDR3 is TGTGCCAGCAGCGGGACAGAGCATGGCTACACCTTC. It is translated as CASSGTEHGYTF.

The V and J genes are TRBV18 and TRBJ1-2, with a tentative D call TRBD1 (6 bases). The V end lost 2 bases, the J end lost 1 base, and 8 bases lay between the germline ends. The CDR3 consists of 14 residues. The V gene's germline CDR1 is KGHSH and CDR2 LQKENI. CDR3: CASSPDRYNYGYTF. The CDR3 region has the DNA TGTGCCAGCTCACCAGACAGGTATAACTATGGCTACACCTTC.

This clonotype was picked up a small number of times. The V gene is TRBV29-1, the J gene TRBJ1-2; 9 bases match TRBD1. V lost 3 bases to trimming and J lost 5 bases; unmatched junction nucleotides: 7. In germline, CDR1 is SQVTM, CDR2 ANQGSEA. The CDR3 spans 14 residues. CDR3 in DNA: TGCAGCGTTGAGCCTGGGGACAGGGTATATGGCTACACCTTC. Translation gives CSVEPGDRVYGYTF.

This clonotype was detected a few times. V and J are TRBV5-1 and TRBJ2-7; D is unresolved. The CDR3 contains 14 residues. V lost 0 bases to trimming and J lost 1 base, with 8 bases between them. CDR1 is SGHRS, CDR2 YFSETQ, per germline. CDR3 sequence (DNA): TGCGCCAGCAGCTTGGAACAGCAATCCTACGAGCAGTACTTC. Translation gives CASSLEQQSYEQYF.

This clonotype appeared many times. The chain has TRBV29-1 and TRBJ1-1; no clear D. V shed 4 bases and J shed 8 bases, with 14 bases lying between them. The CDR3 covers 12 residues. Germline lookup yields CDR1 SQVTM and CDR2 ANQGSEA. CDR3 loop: CSVVVHPGEAFF. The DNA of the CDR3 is TGCAGCGTTGTCGTACACCCCGGAGAAGCTTTCTTT.

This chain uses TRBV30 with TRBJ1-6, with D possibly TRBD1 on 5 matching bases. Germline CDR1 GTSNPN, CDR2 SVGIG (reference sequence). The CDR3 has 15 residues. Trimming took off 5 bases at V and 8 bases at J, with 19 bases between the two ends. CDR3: CAWGASPLRDSPLHF. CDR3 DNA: TGTGCCTGGGGGGCCTCACCCCTTCGCGATTCACCCCTCCACTTT.